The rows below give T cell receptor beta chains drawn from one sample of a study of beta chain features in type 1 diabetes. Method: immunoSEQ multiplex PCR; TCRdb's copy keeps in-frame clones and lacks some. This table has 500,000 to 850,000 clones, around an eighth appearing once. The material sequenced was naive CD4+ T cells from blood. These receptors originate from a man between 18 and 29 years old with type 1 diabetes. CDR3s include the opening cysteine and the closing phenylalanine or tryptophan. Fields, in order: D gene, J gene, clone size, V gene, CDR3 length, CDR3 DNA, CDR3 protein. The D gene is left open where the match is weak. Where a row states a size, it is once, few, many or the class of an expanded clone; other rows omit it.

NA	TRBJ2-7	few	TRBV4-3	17	TGCGCCAGCAGCCAAGTAACGGACAGCCTAGCCTCCTACGAGCAGTACTTC	CASSQVTDSLASYEQYF
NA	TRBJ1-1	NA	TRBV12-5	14	TGTGCTAGTGGTTTGTCTCCCGGGAACACTGAAGCTTTCTTT	CASGLSPGNTEAFF
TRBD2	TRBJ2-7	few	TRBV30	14	TGTGCCTGGAGCCCCGGGACTAGCTTCCACGAGCAGTACTTC	CAWSPGTSFHEQYF
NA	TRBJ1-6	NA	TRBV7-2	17	TGTGCCAGCAGCTCCCTTTTAAGGGGCGGGCGAAACTCACCCCTCCACTTT	CASSSLLRGGRNSPLHF
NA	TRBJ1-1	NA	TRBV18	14	TGTGCCAGCTCACCAGGTACAGAGAACACTGAAGCTTTCTTT	CASSPGTENTEAFF
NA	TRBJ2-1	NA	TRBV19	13	TGTGCCAGTAGACCCCCGACCCTAAGGGAGCAGTTCTTC	CASRPPTLREQFF
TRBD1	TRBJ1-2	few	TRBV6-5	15	TGTGCCAGCAGTTACTACCCGGGACAGGAATATGGCTACACCTTC	CASSYYPGQEYGYTF
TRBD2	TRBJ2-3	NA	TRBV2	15	TGTGCCAGCGTGGCTTGGACGGGAGGGGAAGATACGCAGTATTTT	CASVAWTGGEDTQYF
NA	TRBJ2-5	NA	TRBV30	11	TGTGCCTGGAGGCTAGGAGAGACCCAGTACTTC	CAWRLGETQYF
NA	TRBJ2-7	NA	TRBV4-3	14	TGCGCCAGCAGCAGACGGGCCTCGGGATACGAGCAGTACTTC	CASSRRASGYEQYF